This T cell receptor (beta chain) came from a study of early T cells in non-severe SARS-CoV-2 infection. Study details: The chains were unpaired, and the sequenced material was bulk RNA from unsorted whole blood.

This clonotype appeared many times. Each CDR3 protein gets one entry after TCRdb re-called the 5' RACE reads with MiXCR. The sample gives 45,000 or so distinct CDR3 sequences, approximately 4% of which show up once; more than 2.5% is in the top ten. The CDR3 runs to 15 residues. Germline-derived CDR1 and CDR2 are ENHRY and SYGVKD. The junction had 1 base not matched to a gene; V was cut back by 0 bases and J by 6 bases. Material for sequencing was whole blood. This TCR derives from an adult who was a healthcare worker with PCR-confirmed SARS-CoV-2 infection or an uninfected control (not recorded which). The chain combines TRBV10-3 with TRBJ2-1; TRBD2 matches at 11 bases. The CDR3: CAISESTSGSNEQFF. The CDR3 coding sequence is TGTGCCATCAGTGAGTCAACTAGCGGGAGCAATGAGCAGTTCTTC.